This is a list of T cell receptor beta chains from one sample in a study of shared clonotypes between healthy human individuals. The repertoire was sequenced with immunoSEQ multiplex PCR; TCRdb's copy has only in-frame clones and lacks some. The repertoire holds about 960,000 clones, with over 75% as singletons. Sequencing used memory CD4+ T cells sorted from blood. The source is a man aged 18 to 29 in good health. Both conserved end residues are part of each CDR3. Each record gives: clone size, V gene, J gene, D gene, CDR3 length, CDR3 DNA, CDR3 protein. A D gene is named only where the DNA matches it firmly. The size field is filled for only some rows; it gives once, few, many or a size class.

>-|TRBV6-5|TRBJ1-2|-|14
TGTGCCAGCAAGGTCGACCCAGCTAACTATGGCTACACCTTC
CASKVDPANYGYTF
>-|TRBV19|TRBJ1-1|-|12
TGTGCCAGTCTCACGAGACGGGATGAAGCTTTCTTT
CASLTRRDEAFF
>-|TRBV30|TRBJ2-5|-|12
TGTGCCTGGGGAGGTTCCGGGGAGACCCAGTACTTC
CAWGGSGETQYF
>few|TRBV9|TRBJ2-1|TRBD2|15
TGTGCCAGCAGCTCCGGGACTAGCGGGAGTACTGGGCAGTTCTTC
CASSSGTSGSTGQFF
>once|TRBV7-2|TRBJ2-7|-|11
TGTGCCAGCAGCTTATTTACGGATCAGTACTTC
CASSLFTDQYF
>-|TRBV18|TRBJ2-3|TRBD1|15
TGTGCCAGCTCACGAGATCACAGGGGAACAGATACGCAGTATTTT
CASSRDHRGTDTQYF
>once|TRBV7-2|TRBJ2-7|TRBD2|15
TGTGCCAGCAGCCTCGGAAGCGGGACCCCCTACGAGCAGTACTTC
CASSLGSGTPYEQYF
>-|TRBV9|TRBJ2-5|TRBD2|16
TGTGCCAGCAGCGTAGGACTAGCGGGGGGGCAGGAGACCCAGTACTTC
CASSVGLAGGQETQYF
>-|TRBV18|TRBJ1-2|TRBD1|13
TGTGCCAGCTCACCACCGACAGGGTACGGCTACACCTTC
CASSPPTGYGYTF
>-|TRBV5-1|TRBJ2-7|-|14
TGCGCCAGCAGCTTGGGGCAGGGGATCCACGAGCAGTACTTC
CASSLGQGIHEQYF
>-|TRBV15|TRBJ1-5|-|14
TGTGCCACCAGCAGCGGGGACTTTGGTCAGCCCCAGCATTTT
CATSSGDFGQPQHF
>-|TRBV5-8|TRBJ1-2|-|14
TGTGCCAGCAGCTTCCGGATCCCTACGAGTGGCTACACCTTC
CASSFRIPTSGYTF
>few|TRBV7-2|TRBJ2-3|TRBD2|15
TGTGCCAGCAGCTTACGGCGGGAGGAGACAGATACGCAGTATTTT
CASSLRREETDTQYF
>-|TRBV28|TRBJ1-2|-|11
TGTGCCAGCAGCCAGGGATATGGCTACACCTTC
CASSQGYGYTF
>-|TRBV29-1|TRBJ2-7|-|10
TGCAGCGTTGGCGGATACGAGCAGTACTTC
CSVGGYEQYF
>few|TRBV6-6|TRBJ1-1|-|11
TGTGCCAGCAGTAATCATGTGGAAGCTTTCTTT
CASSNHVEAFF
>-|TRBV6-1|TRBJ2-7|-|15
TGTGCCAGCAGTAGACCCTCGGGGCTGGGTTTCGAGCAGTACTTC
CASSRPSGLGFEQYF
>-|TRBV7-8|TRBJ1-5|-|16
TGTGCCAGCAGCTTATCAGGGGTTAATAGCAATCAGCCCCAGCATTTT
CASSLSGVNSNQPQHF
>-|TRBV5-6|TRBJ2-3|-|15
TGTGCCAGCAGCCTTCAGGGGATTAGCACAGATACGCAGTATTTT
CASSLQGISTDTQYF
>-|TRBV5-5|TRBJ1-1|-|13
TGTGCCAGCAGCTTCGGGGCCCACACTGAAGCTTTCTTT
CASSFGAHTEAFF
>-|TRBV30|TRBJ1-6|TRBD1|17
TGTGCCTGGAGCAAGGCGCCCGGGACAGGGGTTAATTCACCCCTCCACTTT
CAWSKAPGTGVNSPLHF
>-|TRBV27|TRBJ2-7|TRBD1|14
TGTGCCAGCTCTTCAGCAGGGGGCGCCTACGAGCAGTACTTC
CASSSAGGAYEQYF
>-|TRBV18|TRBJ2-7|-|14
TGTGCCAGCTCACCACCGCCGGGGGCCTACGAGCAGTACTTC
CASSPPPGAYEQYF
>-|TRBV19|TRBJ1-2|TRBD1|16
TGTGCCAGTAGTATACCCCCGGACAGGGGGCAAAGTGGCTACACCTTC
CASSIPPDRGQSGYTF
>once|TRBV7-2|TRBJ1-1|TRBD1|15
TGTGCCAGCAGCCTCCCCGACAGGGGAGACACTGAAGCTTTCTTT
CASSLPDRGDTEAFF
>-|TRBV5-1|TRBJ2-7|-|13
TGCGCCAGCAGCCCAGGGCCAGATTACGAGCAGTACTTC
CASSPGPDYEQYF
>-|TRBV2|TRBJ2-4|TRBD1|14
TGTGCCAGCAGGACCGACAGGGGGGGAAACATTCAGTACTTC
CASRTDRGGNIQYF
>once|TRBV10-3|TRBJ2-4|-|13
TGTGCCGCGTGGGAGCTAGCCAAAAACATTCAGTACTTC
CAAWELAKNIQYF
>few|TRBV9|TRBJ1-4|TRBD1|15
TGTGCCAGCAGCCCTGATACACAGGGGCAGGAAAAACTGTTTTTT
CASSPDTQGQEKLFF
>few|TRBV7-2|TRBJ2-3|-|19
TGTGCCAGCAGCTTAGGGTGGGTTGGGTCTAGTCGTTTAGCAGATACGCAGTATTTT
CASSLGWVGSSRLADTQYF
>-|TRBV6-1|TRBJ2-1|TRBD2|14
TGTGCCAGCAGGATAGCGGGCTTTTACAATGAGCAGTTCTTC
CASRIAGFYNEQFF
>-|TRBV10-3|TRBJ1-3|TRBD1|14
TGTGCCATCAGTGGGGGACAGGGTCGAAACACCATATATTTT
CAISGGQGRNTIYF
>-|TRBV7-2|TRBJ2-3|-|14
TGTGCCAGCAGCTTAGCGCGGGCTGGGGTAGCGCAGTATTTT
CASSLARAGVAQYF
>few|TRBV5-6|TRBJ2-6|TRBD1|17
TGTGCCAGCAGCCGTAGGGACAGCCTCTCTGGGGCCAACGTCCTGACTTTC
CASSRRDSLSGANVLTF
>many|TRBV14|TRBJ2-1|TRBD2|13
TGTGCCAGCAGCGCTAGCGGGAGTAGGGAGCAGTTCTTC
CASSASGSREQFF
>-|TRBV5-1|TRBJ2-3|-|15
TGCGCCAGCAGCTTGGCAGGATCTAGCACAGATACGCAGTATTTT
CASSLAGSSTDTQYF
>-|TRBV5-1|TRBJ1-1|-|16
TGCGCCAGCAGCTTGATGGGGGCGCTGATGAACACTGAAGCTTTCTTT
CASSLMGALMNTEAFF
>-|TRBV15|TRBJ1-3|-|14
TGTGCCACCAGCAGAGGTGGGGGGAGAAACACCATATATTTT
CATSRGGGRNTIYF
>-|TRBV28|TRBJ1-5|-|16
TGTGCCAGCAGTTCCGTCCCGGGACGATCCAATCAGCCCCAGCATTTT
CASSSVPGRSNQPQHF
>-|TRBV5-4|TRBJ1-4|-|16
TGTGCCAGCAGCTTGGGGGTGGGAGGCACTAATGAAAAACTGTTTTTT
CASSLGVGGTNEKLFF
>few|TRBV11-3|TRBJ2-6|-|15
TGTGCCAGCAGCTTAGGGGGCTCTGGGGCCAACGTCCTGACTTTC
CASSLGGSGANVLTF
>few|TRBV6-1|TRBJ2-3|-|13
TGTGCCAGCAGGGGGGAGAGCACAGATACGCAGTATTTT
CASRGESTDTQYF
>many|TRBV4-3|TRBJ2-1|TRBD2|16
TGCGCCAGCAGCCAAGATTATAGCGGGAGTTACAATGAGCAGTTCTTC
CASSQDYSGSYNEQFF
>-|TRBV27|TRBJ2-3|-|13
TGTGCCAGCAGGGGACGAAGCACAGATACGCAGTATTTT
CASRGRSTDTQYF
>-|TRBV18|TRBJ2-7|-|15
TGTGCCAGCTCACCACCGGGACTGAACTCCTACGAGCAGTACTTC
CASSPPGLNSYEQYF
>-|TRBV5-6|TRBJ1-6|TRBD1|14
TGTGCCAGCAGTATCGACAGGGGGAATTCACCCCTCCACTTT
CASSIDRGNSPLHF
>-|TRBV28|TRBJ2-1|TRBD2|16
TGTGCCAGCAGGGGGTCTGCGGGGGGACCCCGCAATGAGCAGTTCTTC
CASRGSAGGPRNEQFF
>-|TRBV7-9|TRBJ1-2|-|13
TGTGCCAGCAGCCCAGATAACGGGCATGGCTACACCTTC
CASSPDNGHGYTF
>-|TRBV30|TRBJ2-5|-|14
TGTGCCTGGAGTGTAGGCAGGCTTCAAGAGACCCAGTACTTC
CAWSVGRLQETQYF
>-|TRBV2|TRBJ2-1|TRBD2|14
TGTGCCAGCAAGACTAGCGGGGGGGAAAATGAGCAGTTCTTC
CASKTSGGENEQFF
>-|TRBV11-2|TRBJ1-6|-|14
TGTGCCAGCAGCCCTACCACCGATGGGTCACCCCTCCACTTT
CASSPTTDGSPLHF
>-|TRBV6-1|TRBJ1-1|-|15
TGTGCCAGCAGAGTGGTATTGGCCGGGATCACTGAAGCTTTCTTT
CASRVVLAGITEAFF
>once|TRBV5-1|TRBJ2-7|TRBD1|15
TGCGCCAGCAGCCAAGCCGGGACAGGGGGCTACGAGCAGTACTTC
CASSQAGTGGYEQYF
>-|TRBV30|TRBJ2-7|TRBD2|14
TGTGCCTGGAGTAGTAGCGGGAGCTCCTACGAGCAGTACTTC
CAWSSSGSSYEQYF
>-|TRBV10-1|TRBJ2-3|-|17
TGCGCCAGCAGTCCCCTAAAAGGCAAAGGAAGCTGGGATACGCAGTATTTT
CASSPLKGKGSWDTQYF
>-|TRBV19|TRBJ1-5|-|16
TGTGCCAGTACACTGGCGGAGGCAGGAAGCAATCAGCCCCAGCATTTT
CASTLAEAGSNQPQHF
>-|TRBV6-1|TRBJ1-2|-|13
TGTGCCAGCAACCCGACAAGTAACTATGGCTACACCTTC
CASNPTSNYGYTF